This paragraph reports one T cell receptor beta chain. The antigen remains unidentified. V lost 6 bases and J lost 4; bases outside the gene matches: 5. This CDR3 is built from 13 residues. Germline V gene data show CDR1 as SEHNR and CDR2 as FQNEAQ (reference sequence). The sample originates from a study of a mutant IDH1 vaccine in newly diagnosed glioma. About the research overall: The study gave patients eight vaccinations in weeks 1, 3, 5, 7, 11, 15, 19, 23. Earlier treatment was radiotherapy, temozolomide, or both, with most getting both. Vaccinations were initiated 4-6 weeks following radiotherapy alone, or were given together with temozolomide cycles.

As to time point: week 23, last vaccination. Doses consisted of 300 ug of mutant IDH1 20-mer peptide each, paired with topical imiquimod. Profiling relied on immunoSEQ multiplex PCR, and the TCRdb table lists in-frame clones only, not all of them. The sample carries 25,000 to 30,000 clones, roughly 80% recorded once. The sequencing here drew on PBMCs, taken from a glioma patient whose treatment included an IDH1 peptide vaccine. The rearrangement uses TRBV7-9 and TRBJ1-1, with 7 bases identical to TRBD1. The receptor was derived from a woman aged 25-40 years with glioma. The chain's CDR3 is CASRPTGTTEAFF. The CDR3 DNA sequence: TGTGCCAGCAGACCGACAGGGACCACTGAAGCTTTCTTT.